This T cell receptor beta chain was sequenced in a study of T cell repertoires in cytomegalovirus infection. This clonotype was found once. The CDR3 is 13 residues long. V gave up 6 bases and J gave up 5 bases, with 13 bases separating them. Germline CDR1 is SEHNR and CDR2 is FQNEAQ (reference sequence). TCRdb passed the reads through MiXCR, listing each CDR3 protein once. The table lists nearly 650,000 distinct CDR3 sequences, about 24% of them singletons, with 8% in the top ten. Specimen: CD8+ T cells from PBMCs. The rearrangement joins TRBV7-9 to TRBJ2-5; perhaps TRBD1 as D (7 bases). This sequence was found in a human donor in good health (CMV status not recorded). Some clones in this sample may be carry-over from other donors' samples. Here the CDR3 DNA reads TGTGCCAGCAGACCACAGGGGAGGGAGACCCAGTACTTC. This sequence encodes CASRPQGRETQYF.